Shown below are 23 T cell receptor beta chains from a single sample sequenced in a study of control samples from healthy donors and cancer patients. The assay was immunoSEQ multiplex PCR, and TCRdb's table has in-frame clones only and misses some. The data show 55,000 to 90,000 clones, 84% seen once. The sequencing input was blood. These receptors were taken from a man aged 50 to 60 in good health.

V usage is TRBV24-1 and J usage is TRBJ1-5, with D uncertain. The CDR3 totals 14 residues. With 5 bases removed from V and 1 base from J, the gap between germline ends came to 8 bases. The germline V gene encodes CDR1 KGHDR and CDR2 SFDVKD. CDR3 in DNA: TGTGCCACCAGTGCCCCCGGAAGCAATCAGCCCCAGCATTTT. It yields the protein CATSAPGSNQPQHF.

As DNA, the CDR3 is TGTGCCAGCAGCCAGATAGACCACGAGCAGTACTTC. Encoded protein: CASSQIDHEQYF. V gene TRBV7-9 combines with J gene TRBJ2-7; D is undetermined. The CDR3 sequence is 12 residues long. Deletions cut 5 bases from V and 5 bases from J, with 10 bases between. Germline CDR1 is SEHNR and CDR2 is FQNEAQ (reference sequence).

This chain joins TRBV7-8 and TRBJ2-4; 7 nucleotides align to TRBD1. Trimming cost V 1 base and J 6 bases; bases outside gene matches: 12. The CDR3 is 17 amino acids. CDR1 is SGHVS, CDR2 FQNEAQ, per germline. The DNA of the CDR3 is TGTGCCAGCAGCTTAGATGGGGAAAGAGGGGGCAGAAACATTCAGTACTTC. It yields the protein CASSLDGERGGRNIQYF.

This clone has a single count. This sequence joins TRBV11-1 and TRBJ2-7; possibly TRBD2 for D (5 bases). CDR3 length: 14 residues. Germline CDR1 SGHAT, CDR2 FQDESV (reference sequence). V was cut by 4 bases and J by 3 bases, with 13 bases left in between. CDR3 nucleotides: TGTGCCAGCAGCTCCGGACTGAGCAGCTACGAGCAGTACTTC. This translates into CASSSGLSSYEQYF.

The genes are TRBV5-6 and TRBJ1-1; no definite D call. In germline, CDR1 is SGHDT, CDR2 YYEEEE. V lost 7 bases, J lost 3 bases, and 10 bases lay in between. The length of the CDR3 is 12 residues. The CDR3 spells CASGIGYTEAFF. For the CDR3, the DNA is TGTGCCAGCGGGATAGGATACACTGAAGCTTTCTTT. Drawing the rest from reference TRBV5-6 and TRBJ1-1, the complete variable domain is DAGVTQSPTHLIKTRGQQVTLRCSPKSGHDTVSWYQQALGQGPQFIFQYYEEEERQRGNFPDRFSGHQFPNYSSELNVNALLLGDSALYLCASGIGYTEAFFGQGTRLTVV.

The genes are TRBV3-1 (or the pseudogene TRBV3-2) and TRBJ2-5; TRBD1 matches 8 bases. The J call could be wrong; TRBJ2-7 is a better fit for the DNA end. Germline V gene data show CDR1 as LGHDT and CDR2 as YNNKEL (reference sequence). CDR3 size: 16 residues. Here the CDR3 DNA reads TGTGCCAGCAGCCAAGATCTTGTACAGGGGGTATACGAGCAGTACTTC. Amino acid sequence: CASSQDLVQGVYEQYF.

The chain employs TRBV5-4 and TRBJ1-1, with a tentative D call TRBD1 (6 bases). The CDR3 extends over 13 amino acids. Germline V gene sequence: CDR1 SGHNT, CDR2 YYREEE (reference sequence). V was clipped by 6 bases and J by 8 bases, with 17 bases between them. Here the CDR3 reads CASTRGAEEEAFF. The CDR3, as DNA: TGTGCCAGCACCAGGGGTGCGGAGGAAGAAGCTTTCTTT.

The chain employs TRBV6-5 and TRBJ1-6; D perhaps matches TRBD1 (5 bases). Trimming took off 2 bases at V and 9 bases at J, with 11 bases between the two ends. From germline, CDR1 is MNHEY and CDR2 SVGAGI. The CDR3 sequence is 14 residues long. The chain's CDR3 is CASSYQGVGSPLHF. Written as DNA, the CDR3 is TGTGCCAGCAGTTACCAGGGCGTTGGTTCACCCCTCCACTTT.

CDR3 residues: CASSSWDRVDYEQYF. CDR3 DNA: TGTGCCAGCAGTTCCTGGGACAGGGTGGACTACGAGCAGTACTTC. The chain uses TRBV6-5 and TRBJ2-7, with 9 bases matching TRBD1. This CDR3 region has 15 residues. The J segment lost 3 bases and the V segment lost 4 bases, leaving 7 bases of the junction unmatched. CDR1 and CDR2 from the germline V gene are MNHEY and SVGAGI.

This sequence joins TRBV4-1 and TRBJ2-7; no reliable D call. The CDR3 totals 15 residues. Trimming took off 8 bases at V and 4 bases at J, with 21 bases between the two ends. Germline V gene data show CDR1 as MGHRA and CDR2 as YSYEKL. The CDR3 DNA is TGCGCCAGCCCTGCCCTGGGTTGGAGCAATTACGAGCAGTACTTC. It translates to CASPALGWSNYEQYF.

V and J are TRBV6-2 or TRBV6-3 and TRBJ2-5; 11 bases line up with TRBD2. V was clipped by 5 bases and J by 6 bases; unmatched bases: 8. CDR1 MNHEY and CDR2 SVGEGT come from the germline V gene. This CDR3 is 15 amino acids long. The CDR3 nucleotides are TGTGCCAGCAGTCTATTAGCGGGAGGGACAAAGACCCAGTACTTC. As protein: CASSLLAGGTKTQYF.

The V call is TRBV5-4, the J call TRBJ2-1, with unresolved D. CDR3 length: 13 amino acids. CDR1 and CDR2 (germline): SGHNT, YYREEE (reference sequence). V gave up 2 bases and J gave up 12 bases, with 15 bases separating them. In DNA form, the CDR3 reads TGTGCCAGCAGCTTATTCGGCGGTGAGGTGCAGTTCTTC. Translated, it gives CASSLFGGEVQFF. The full variable domain, its missing parts supplied by reference TRBV5-4 and TRBJ2-1, is ETGVTQSPTHLIKTRGQQVTLRCSSQSGHNTVSWYQQALGQGPQFIFQYYREEENGRGNFPPRFSGLQFPNYSSELNVNALELDDSALYLCASSLFGGEVQFFGPGTRLTVL.

The V gene is TRBV14, the J gene TRBJ1-1, with D possibly being TRBD1 (5 bases). The CDR3 totals 17 residues. From germline, CDR1 is SGHDN and CDR2 FVKESK. V was pared by 1 base and J by 1 base, with 16 bases between. As DNA, the CDR3 is TGTGCCAGCAGCCAAGGTTTGGGGACTACCGCGAACACTGAAGCTTTCTTT. Translating it yields CASSQGLGTTANTEAFF.

The V call is TRBV12-5, the J call TRBJ1-6; 7 bases map to TRBD1. Germline CDR1 LGHNT, CDR2 FRNRAP. V gave up 0 bases and J gave up 4 bases; unmatched junction bases: 6. This CDR3 is 17 amino acids long. CDR3 bases: TGTGCTAGTGGTTTGGTACAAGGGACAGCTTATAATTCACCCCTCCACTTT. Translation gives CASGLVQGTAYNSPLHF.

This rearrangement joins TRBV6-5 to TRBJ2-7; TRBD2 is a possible D gene (6 bases). The CDR3 runs to 13 residues. V was cut by 7 bases and J by 3 bases, with 13 bases left in between. CDR1 and CDR2 from the germline V gene are MNHEY and SVGAGI. For the CDR3, the DNA is TGTGCCAGCACCGATGTCGGGGGCTACGAGCAGTACTTC. Amino acids: CASTDVGGYEQYF.

V and J are TRBV6-6 and TRBJ2-5; D ambiguous. The CDR3 is 15 residues long. Trimming took 0 bases from V and 2 from J, leaving 10 bases between them. Germline lookup yields CDR1 MNHNY and CDR2 SVGAGI (reference sequence). The CDR3 reads CASSYSGSTQETQYF. In nucleotides, the CDR3 is TGTGCCAGCAGTTACTCCGGGTCGACACAAGAGACCCAGTACTTC.

The chain links TRBV24-1 to TRBJ1-1, with a weak D call TRBD1 (6 bases). Trimming took off 7 bases at V and 6 bases at J, with 23 bases between the two ends. The CDR3 covers 16 residues. Looked up from germline, CDR1 is KGHDR and CDR2 is SFDVKD. CDR3 loop: CATSNTQGLGVAEAFF. The CDR3 DNA is TGTGCCACCAGCAACACTCAGGGGCTGGGGGTGGCTGAAGCTTTCTTT.

The V gene is TRBV6-5, the J gene TRBJ1-2; unclear D gene. The ends were cut back, 4 bases at V and 5 bases at J, with 17 bases in the middle. Germline values: CDR1 MNHEY, CDR2 SVGAGI. The CDR3 runs to 15 residues. The CDR3 region has the DNA TGTGCCAGCAGTTCGAATTGGACGCCTTTGTATGGCTACACCTTC. Protein: CASSSNWTPLYGYTF.

The CDR3 region is CASSQGLLTGAGNTIYF. DNA of the CDR3: TGCGCCAGCAGCCAAGGCTTGTTGACAGGGGCTGGAAACACCATATATTTT. This sequence joins TRBV4-3 and TRBJ1-3; TRBD1 matches at 8 bases. This CDR3 has 17 amino acids. Germline values: CDR1 LGHNA, CDR2 YSLEER. J was trimmed by 2 bases and V by 1 base; bases with no gene match: 7.

The chain combines TRBV2 with TRBJ2-7, with D possibly matching TRBD2 (5 bases). Germline V gene lookup returns CDR1 SNHLY and CDR2 FYNNEI. The CDR3 runs 13 residues. Trimming left V 6 bases short and J 0 bases short, with 9 bases between. The CDR3 sequence: CASRSRGSYEQYF. CDR3 sequence (DNA): TGTGCCAGCAGGTCCCGGGGCTCCTACGAGCAGTACTTC.

This chain connects TRBV5-1 to TRBJ2-1; D gene ambiguous. V lost 3 bases, J lost 4 bases, and 11 bases lay in between. Germline-derived CDR1 and CDR2 are SGHRS and YFSETQ. The CDR3 is made up of 14 amino acids. The DNA for the CDR3 is TGCGCCAGCAGCTGGCCCTCTAGTTACAATGAGCAGTTCTTC. This codes for CASSWPSSYNEQFF.

The rearrangement uses TRBV5-8 and TRBJ2-1; D is unresolved. V was clipped by 4 bases and J by 0 bases, with 14 bases between them. The CDR3 consists of 16 residues. Germline CDR1 SGHTS, CDR2 YDEGEE. CDR3 DNA: TGTGCCAGCAGCACCCCCAGGCCGGACTCCTACAATGAGCAGTTCTTC. Amino acid sequence: CASSTPRPDSYNEQFF.

The chain carries TRBV14 and TRBJ1-2, with D unresolved. The CDR3 has 16 amino acids. The germline V and J ends were trimmed by 4 bases and 5 bases, with 20 bases remaining between them. Germline lookup yields CDR1 SGHDN and CDR2 FVKESK. CDR3: CASSPPGPLPSYGYTF. The CDR3 region has the DNA TGTGCCAGCAGCCCCCCTGGGCCCCTCCCTTCGTATGGCTACACCTTC. Filled out from reference TRBV14 and TRBJ1-2, the complete variable domain reads EAGVTQFPSHSVIEKGQTVTLRCDPISGHDNLYWYRRVMGKEIKFLLHFVKESKQDESGMPNNRFLAERTGGTYSTLKVQPAELEDSGVYFCASSPPGPLPSYGYTFGSGTRLTVV.